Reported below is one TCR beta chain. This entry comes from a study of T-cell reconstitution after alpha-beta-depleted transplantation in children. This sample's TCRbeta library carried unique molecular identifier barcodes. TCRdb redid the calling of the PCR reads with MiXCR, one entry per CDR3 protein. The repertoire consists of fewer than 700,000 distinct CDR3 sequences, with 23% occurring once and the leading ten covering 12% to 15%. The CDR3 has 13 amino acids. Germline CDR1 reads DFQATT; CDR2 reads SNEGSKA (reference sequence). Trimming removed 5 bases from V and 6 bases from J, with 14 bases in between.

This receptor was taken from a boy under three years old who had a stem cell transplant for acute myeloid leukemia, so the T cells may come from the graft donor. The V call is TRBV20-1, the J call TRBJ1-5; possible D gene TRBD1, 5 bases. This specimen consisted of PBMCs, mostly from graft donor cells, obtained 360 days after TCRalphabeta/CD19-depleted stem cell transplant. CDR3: CSAEAPGGQPQHF. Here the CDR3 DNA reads TGCAGTGCTGAGGCTCCGGGGGGTCAGCCCCAGCATTTT.